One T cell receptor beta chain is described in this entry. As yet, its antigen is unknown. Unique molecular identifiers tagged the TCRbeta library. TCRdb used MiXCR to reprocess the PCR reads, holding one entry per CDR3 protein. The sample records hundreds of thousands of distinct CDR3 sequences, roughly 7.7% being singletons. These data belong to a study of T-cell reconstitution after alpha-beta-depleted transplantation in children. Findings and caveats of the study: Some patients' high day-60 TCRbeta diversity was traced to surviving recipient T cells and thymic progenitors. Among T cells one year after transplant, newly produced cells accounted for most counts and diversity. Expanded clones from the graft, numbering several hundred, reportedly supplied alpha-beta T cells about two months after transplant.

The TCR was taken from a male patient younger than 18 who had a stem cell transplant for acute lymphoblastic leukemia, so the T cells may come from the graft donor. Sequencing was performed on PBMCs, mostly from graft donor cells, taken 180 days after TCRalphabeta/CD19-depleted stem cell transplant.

CDR3 loop: CASNESQGGEQYF. The DNA of the CDR3 is TGTGCCAGCAACGAATCCCAGGGCGGCGAGCAGTACTTC. The V gene is TRBV27, the J gene TRBJ2-7, with D tentatively TRBD1 (5 bases). Germline CDR1 and CDR2: MNHEY and SMNVEV (reference sequence). Trimming took off 7 bases at V and 6 bases at J, with 16 bases between the two ends. The CDR3 length is 13 residues.